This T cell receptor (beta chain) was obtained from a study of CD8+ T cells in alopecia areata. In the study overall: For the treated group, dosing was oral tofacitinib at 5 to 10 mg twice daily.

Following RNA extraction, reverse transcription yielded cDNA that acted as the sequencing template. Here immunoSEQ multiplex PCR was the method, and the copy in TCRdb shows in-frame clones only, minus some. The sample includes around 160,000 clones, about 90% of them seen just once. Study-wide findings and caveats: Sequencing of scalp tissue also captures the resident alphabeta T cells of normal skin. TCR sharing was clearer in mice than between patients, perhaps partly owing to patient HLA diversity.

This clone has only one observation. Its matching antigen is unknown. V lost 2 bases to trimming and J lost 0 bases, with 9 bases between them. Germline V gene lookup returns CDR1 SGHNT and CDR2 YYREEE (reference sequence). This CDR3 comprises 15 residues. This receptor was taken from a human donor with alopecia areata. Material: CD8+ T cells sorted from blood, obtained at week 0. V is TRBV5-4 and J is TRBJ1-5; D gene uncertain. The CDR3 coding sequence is TGTGCCAGCAGCTTTGGTACGGATAGCAATCAGCCCCAGCATTTT. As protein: CASSFGTDSNQPQHF.